The following is a T cell receptor beta chain sequence with its context. Its antigen is unidentified. V was pared by 4 bases and J by 5 bases, with 7 bases of the junction left unmatched. From germline, CDR1 is LNHDA and CDR2 SQIVND (reference sequence). This CDR3 has 15 residues. Measured with immunoSEQ multiplex PCR; TCRdb has only the in-frame clones, and not every one. The data contain 20,000 to 25,000 clones, approximately 90% of them singletons. The data were obtained in a study of T cell repertoires and Cas9 in healthy adults. Study context: SpCas9-reactive CD4 and CD8 T cells were characterized for potency, cytotoxicity and lineage.

Overall study findings and caveats: In vitro, SpCas9-reactive Tregs were reported to curb effector T cell proliferation and function.

The TCR originated in a human donor in good health. Sequenced input: CD4+ effector T cells (CD127+, CD25-, CD137-, CD154-) from PBMCs; culture status not recorded. V is TRBV19 and J is TRBJ2-3; 9 bases fit TRBD1. The CDR3 sequence is CASSRTGVVRDTQYF. For the CDR3, the DNA is TGTGCCAGTAGTAGGACAGGGGTGGTAAGAGATACGCAGTATTTT.